This T cell receptor beta chain was profiled in a study of CD8+ T cells in alopecia areata. This clone was detected only a few times. V lost 2 bases and J lost 7, with 15 bases in between. Germline values: CDR1 SGHDN, CDR2 FVKESK. This CDR3 comprises 14 residues. Extraction of RNA preceded its reverse transcription into cDNA, which served as the sequencing template. Measured with immunoSEQ multiplex PCR; TCRdb has only the in-frame clones, and not every one. The sample has 130,000 or so clones, 47% seen once. V and J are TRBV14 and TRBJ2-7, with D possibly being TRBD1 (6 bases). The origin of this receptor is a human donor with alopecia areata. The specimen was NKG2D-low CD8+ T cells sorted from blood. CDR3 DNA: TGTGCCAGCAGCCAAAACCCCAGGGGTGGGGAGCAGTACTTC. Translation: CASSQNPRGGEQYF.